The 9 T cell receptor beta chains given below trace back to one sample, sequenced in a study of shared clonotypes between healthy human individuals (dated by TCRdb to the early 2020s). Library preparation employed the immunoSEQ multiplex PCR assay. In its TCRdb copy, this immuneACCESS table keeps in-frame sequences only and misses some clones. Where compared with another copy, unresolved V genes explain less than half of these, and the others have no known cause. This sample holds roughly 2.2 million clones; 92% were observed only once. The ten largest make up about 0.41% of the sample. The sequenced sample was naive CD4+ T cells from PBMCs. Taken with the paper, the label for cell subset or site translates to: CD45RA+ positively selected. The source of these receptors is a man aged 18 to 30 in good health. Some clones in this sample may be carry-over from other donors' samples.

The chain recombines TRBV6-1 with TRBJ2-3; D tentatively reads TRBD1 or TRBD2 (5 bases each). The V and J ends lost 7 bases and 1 base respectively, with 12 bases between them. This CDR3 comprises 14 residues. Germline V lookup: CDR1 MNHNS, CDR2 SASEGT. The CDR3 nucleotides read TGTGCCAGCAACGTCCGGGGCCGCACAGATACGCAGTATTTT. Translating gives CASNVRGRTDTQYF.

The chain recombines TRBV15 with TRBJ1-1; D possibly corresponds to TRBD1 (6 bases). Germline V CDR1 and CDR2: LNHNV, YYDKDF (reference sequence). The CDR3 is 15 amino acids. Trimming left V 0 bases short and J 4 bases short, with 12 bases between. CDR3 residues: CATSREQGLFTEAFF. CDR3 sequence (DNA): TGTGCCACCAGCAGAGAACAGGGCTTATTCACTGAAGCTTTCTTT.

The CDR3, as DNA: TGTGCCAGCAGCTTAGCGGGACTAGCGGAGACCACTAGCACAGATACGCAGTATTTT. It yields the protein CASSLAGLAETTSTDTQYF. The rearrangement joins TRBV11-1 to TRBJ2-3; 11 bases fit TRBD2. CDR3 length: 19 residues. Trimming removed 0 bases from V and 0 bases from J; junction bases left unmatched: 8. Per germline, CDR1 SGHAT and CDR2 FQDESV (reference sequence).

This clone has just a few counts. This chain joins TRBV9 and TRBJ1-2, with 9 bases that match TRBD1. After removal of 2 bases from V and 4 bases from J, the junction contained 6 bases not matched to a gene. Germline assignment: CDR1 SGDLS and CDR2 YYNGEE. There are 15 residues in the CDR3. CDR3 in DNA: TGTGCCAGCAGCGTTCAGCCGGGACAGGGCTATGGCTACACCTTC. Its translation: CASSVQPGQGYGYTF.

This sequence joins TRBV19 and TRBJ2-1, with D perhaps matching TRBD2 (5 bases). The germline CDR1 and CDR2 sequences are LNHDA and SQIVND (reference sequence). Deletions cut 7 bases from V and 0 bases from J, with 16 bases between. This CDR3 region has 16 residues. The CDR3 here is CASTHRGRGSYNEQFF. DNA for the CDR3: TGTGCCAGTACCCACCGCGGACGGGGCTCCTACAATGAGCAGTTCTTC.

The chain carries TRBV28 and TRBJ1-1, with D unresolved. The V gene lost 5 bases and the J gene lost 8 bases, with 12 bases spanning the gap. Germline CDR1 is MDHEN and CDR2 is SYDVKM. The CDR3 totals 12 residues. CDR3 in amino acids: CASSITALEAFF. The CDR3 nucleotides read TGTGCCAGCAGTATTACAGCCTTAGAAGCTTTCTTT.

This chain joins TRBV27 and TRBJ2-5; D is perhaps TRBD1 (6 bases). V lost 3 bases and J lost 4, with 15 bases in between. Per germline, CDR1 MNHEY and CDR2 SMNVEV (reference sequence). CDR3 length: 15 amino acids. The CDR3, as DNA: TGTGCCAGCAGTTTGGGGTACAGGGACGGAGAGACCCAGTACTTC. The encoded protein is CASSLGYRDGETQYF.

The J gene is TRBJ1-3, the V gene TRBV21-1; TRBD1 is taken as the D call from the table, unchecked against the DNA. TRBV21-1 is noted as a pseudogene. CDR3 length: 15 amino acids. The CDR3 sequence is CASSKKSVAGNTIYF. The CDR3 DNA sequence: TGTGCCAGCAGCAAAAAGTCAGTGGCCGGAAACACCATATATTTT.

The CDR3 nucleotides are TGCGCCAGCAGCCAAGAACCCTCGCCTGGCTACGAGCAGTACTTC. Translating gives CASSQEPSPGYEQYF. The chain couples TRBV4-1 to TRBJ2-5; D is unresolved. The J call could be wrong; TRBJ2-7 is a better fit for the DNA end. The germline V gene has CDR1 MGHRA and CDR2 YSYEKL. This CDR3 is 15 amino acids long.